This TCR beta chain derives from a study of beta chain features in type 1 diabetes. Whole-study findings and limits: A moderate, significant TCRB CDR3 shortening appeared in type 1 diabetes across four CD4+ subsets.

The entirety of the isolated RNA underwent reverse transcription, so expressed TCRB transcripts were sequenced. The data were produced by immunoSEQ multiplex PCR, yet TCRdb's version contains in-frame clones alone and is incomplete. The repertoire holds 600,000 to 700,000 clones, with 12% as singletons. This CDR3 is 15 amino acids long. Germline CDR1 is SGDLS and CDR2 is YYNGEE. The V and J ends lost 6 bases and 0 bases, in that order; junction bases with no gene match: 4. This clone was seen more than once but under ten times. Its antigen remains unidentified. Within the sample, other DNA sequences also encode this same CDR3.

The sequenced sample consisted of naive CD4+ T cells from blood. The clonotype originates from a man aged 25 to 45 with type 1 diabetes. The chain links TRBV9 to TRBJ2-2; the match to TRBD2 covers 8 bases. CDR3 residues: CASTTGGANTGELFF. Written as DNA, the CDR3 is TGTGCCAGCACCACCGGGGGGGCGAACACCGGGGAGCTGTTTTTT.